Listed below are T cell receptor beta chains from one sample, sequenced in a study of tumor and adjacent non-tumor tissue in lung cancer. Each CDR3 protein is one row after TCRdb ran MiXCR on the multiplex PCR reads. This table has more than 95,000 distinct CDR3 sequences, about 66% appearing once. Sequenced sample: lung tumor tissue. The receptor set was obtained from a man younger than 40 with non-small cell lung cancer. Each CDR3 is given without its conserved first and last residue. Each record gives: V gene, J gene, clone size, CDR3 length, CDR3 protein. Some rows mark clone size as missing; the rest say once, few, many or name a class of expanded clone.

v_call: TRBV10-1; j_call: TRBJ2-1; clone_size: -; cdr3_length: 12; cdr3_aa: AGHLRETYNEQF
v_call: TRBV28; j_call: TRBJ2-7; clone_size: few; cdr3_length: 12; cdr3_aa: ASSISRGGYEQY
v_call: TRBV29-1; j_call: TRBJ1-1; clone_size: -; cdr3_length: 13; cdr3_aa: SALGVGGVKTEVF
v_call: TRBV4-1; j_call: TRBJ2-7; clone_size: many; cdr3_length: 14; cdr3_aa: ASSQGSPSGGYEQY
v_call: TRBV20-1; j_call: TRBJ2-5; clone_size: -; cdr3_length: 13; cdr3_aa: SARDPLGPLWAQY
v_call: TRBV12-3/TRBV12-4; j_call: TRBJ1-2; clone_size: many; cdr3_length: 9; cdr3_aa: ASSRTGGYT
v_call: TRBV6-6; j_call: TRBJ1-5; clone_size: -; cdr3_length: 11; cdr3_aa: ASTGQGYQPQH
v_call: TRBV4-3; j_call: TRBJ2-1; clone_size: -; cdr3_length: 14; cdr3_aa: ASSQGLAGGPREQF
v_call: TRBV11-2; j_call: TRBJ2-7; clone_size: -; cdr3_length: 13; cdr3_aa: ATDRTKTGPYEQY
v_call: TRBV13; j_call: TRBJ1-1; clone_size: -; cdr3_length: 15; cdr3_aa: ASSLLMAGGGNTEAF
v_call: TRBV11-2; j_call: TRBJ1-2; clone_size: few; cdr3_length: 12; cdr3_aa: ASSLDLLFYGYT
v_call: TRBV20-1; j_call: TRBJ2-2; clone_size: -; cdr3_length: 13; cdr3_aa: SARMEGTGTGELF
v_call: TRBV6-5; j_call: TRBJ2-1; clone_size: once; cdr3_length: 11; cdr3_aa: ASKRTGYNEQF
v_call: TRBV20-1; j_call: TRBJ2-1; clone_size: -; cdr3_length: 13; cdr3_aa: SARLNGSSYSEQF
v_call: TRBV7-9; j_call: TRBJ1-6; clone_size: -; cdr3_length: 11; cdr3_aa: ASSLDLNSPLH
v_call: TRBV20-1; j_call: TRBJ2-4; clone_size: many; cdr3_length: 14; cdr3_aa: SARDSGRQGADIQY
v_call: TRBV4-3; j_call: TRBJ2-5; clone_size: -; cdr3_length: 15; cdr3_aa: ASSQDRGAGRQETQY
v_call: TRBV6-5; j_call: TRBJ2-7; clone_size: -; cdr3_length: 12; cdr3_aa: ASRFTGGPFEHY
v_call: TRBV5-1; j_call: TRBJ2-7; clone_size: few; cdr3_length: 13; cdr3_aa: ASSLVAGGSYEQY
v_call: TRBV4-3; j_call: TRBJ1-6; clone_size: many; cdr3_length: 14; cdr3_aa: ASSQDPTGGRSPLH
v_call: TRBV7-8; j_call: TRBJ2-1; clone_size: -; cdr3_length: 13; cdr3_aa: ASSLSGSMGHEQT
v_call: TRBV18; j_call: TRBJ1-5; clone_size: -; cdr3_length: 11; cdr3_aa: ASSPRLDQPQH
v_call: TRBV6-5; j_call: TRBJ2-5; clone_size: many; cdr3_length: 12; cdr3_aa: ASSYSQGGETQY
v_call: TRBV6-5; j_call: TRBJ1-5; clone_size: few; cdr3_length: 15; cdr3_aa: ASSSTPPRWGNQPQR
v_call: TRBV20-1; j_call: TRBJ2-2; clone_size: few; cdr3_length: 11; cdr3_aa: SACGQSTGELF
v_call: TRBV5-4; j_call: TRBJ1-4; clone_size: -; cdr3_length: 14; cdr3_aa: ASSLEATVTNEKQF
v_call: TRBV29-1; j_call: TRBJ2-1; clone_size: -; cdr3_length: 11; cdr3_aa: SAEGTIYNEQF